This T cell receptor (beta chain) was recovered during a study of radiation and T cells in renal cell carcinoma. The CDR3 extends over 14 amino acids. The germline V gene has CDR1 SGHRS and CDR2 YFSETQ. V was trimmed by 3 bases and J by 5 bases, leaving 14 bases between them. Study-wide findings and caveats: In blood, top tumor clones expanded by 2 weeks, shrinking by 4.

Turning to this clone: As yet, its antigen is unknown.

The time point denotes: baseline pretreatment blood. Sample treatment: 15 Gy SBRT to primary tumor, nephrectomy 4 weeks later. Method: immunoSEQ multiplex PCR; TCRdb's copy keeps in-frame clones and lacks some. The sample has about 140,000 clones; 70% to 90% are singletons. The chain links TRBV5-1 to TRBJ1-1; D call uncertain. Sequences were derived from blood, sampled from a patient whose treatment included radiotherapy and nephrectomy. The receptor was derived from a woman in her fifties or sixties with renal cell carcinoma. CDR3 bases: TGCGCCAGCAGCTCGGCAGGATTGAGTACTGAAGCTTTCTTT. Translation: CASSSAGLSTEAFF.